This T cell receptor beta chain was found in a study of blood T cell repertoires in COVID-19. This clone occurred a few times. CDR1 SGDLS and CDR2 YYNGEE come from the germline V gene. V lost 4 bases, J lost 2 bases, and 10 bases lay in between. The CDR3 is made up of 14 amino acids. Generated by immunoSEQ multiplex PCR, the TCRdb table keeps only in-frame clones and is missing some. The table shows 95,000 to 150,000 clones, with nearly 90% occurring only once. The sequence derives from a woman in her fifties or sixties with COVID-19, enrolled during active disease. The sequenced sample consisted of peripheral blood. The chain couples TRBV9 to TRBJ1-5, with D unresolved. The CDR3 loop reads CASSPSGGNQPQHF. Here the CDR3 DNA reads TGTGCCAGCAGCCCATCCGGAGGCAATCAGCCCCAGCATTTT.